The present T cell receptor beta chain was sequenced within a study of beta chain features in type 1 diabetes (dated by TCRdb to the late 2010s). About the investigation overall: Patients and healthy donors did not differ in mean age, gender distribution, total cell number or subset yield. A total of roughly 100,000,000 sorted cells were examined across all samples, and the number of cells per subset was strongly correlated with RNA yield. In the study, recently diagnosed type 1 diabetes patients and matched healthy donors were compared on the TCRB repertoires of their sorted circulating CD4+ T cell subsets. Naive and central memory subsets were obtained from all 30 or so donors, but regulatory and stem cell-like memory subsets were isolated from only 8 patients and roughly 8 healthy donors.

All of the isolated RNA was reverse transcribed with the High Capacity cDNA Reverse Transcription Kit, so expressed TCRB transcripts were sequenced. Deep immunoSEQ sequencing was performed on naive, central memory and regulatory T cell samples, with an average of approximately 3.9 million total reads per sample. Sorted cells were lysed in RLT buffer and RNA was extracted with DNase-treated RNeasy Micro or Mini kits, depending on cell number. Each cell subset was processed on its own to prevent cross-contamination, while patient and healthy donor samples were processed together. Using the immunoSEQ multiplex PCR, TCRB sequences were amplified from cDNA into 87-bp fragments spanning the CDR3 region. The amplicons were sequenced using the Illumina HiSeq platform. For the original study's pipeline: Synthetic template baselines were used to correct PCR bias computationally, reads within Hamming distance 2 were collapsed together, and singletons that could not be merged were discarded. By aligning reads against IMGT, V, D and J genes, CDR3 length, and insertions or deletions at six rearrangement sites were assigned. Within each subset, clonotype counts were normalized to sorted cell number, and only after that were true diversity and Gini coefficients computed with the tcR R package. The overlap coefficient, calculated on TCRB nucleotide sequences, was used to measure repertoire sharing. TCRdb's version of the immuneACCESS table is confined to in-frame rearrangements and falls short of the full clone set. An unresolved V gene accounts for under half of the shortfall where checked; the remainder is of unknown origin. D and trimming come from the DNA, and the V and J calls and clone size come from that table. Counted in this sample were a few hundred thousand clones; around 9.6% of them appeared once. The ten largest clones capture about 0.63% of the sample.

Note on this clone: Its antigen is not yet known. Base qualities are missing; no much larger clone stands one base away.

Results and caveats for the whole study, not just this receptor: Naive, central memory and regulatory TCRB repertoires appeared to be more alike among patients than among healthy donors. Only small numbers of individuals were included in the HLA sub-analyses, which left unresolved whether HLA type had any influence on TCRB rearrangement. At VDJ recombination sites, patients with type 1 diabetes made fewer insertions and deleted more nucleotides, a pattern implying thymic rearrangement abnormalities. Because cDNA rather than genomic DNA was sequenced, highly expressing activated cells could have been over-represented, although no difference in activation and CD3 levels was found between groups. In all four CD4+ subsets, TCRB CDR3 length was moderately but significantly shorter in type 1 diabetes patients. Shorter templates might have been favored by PCR, but patient and control samples were amplified and corrected together, so both groups would have been affected equally by any skew.

From each donor, a single peripheral blood sample of around 120 mL on average was drawn into heparinised tubes. A BD FACSAria II and a panel including CD45RO, CCR7, CD25, CD127, CD95 and CD27 were used to sort naive, central memory, regulatory and stem cell-like memory CD4+ T cells. Purity was above 98% for every sorted population. PBMCs were isolated immediately by Lymphoprep density gradient centrifugation and stained directly without culture. To minimize batch effects, samples were stained and sorted in pairs, one healthy donor with one patient per experiment. Inclusive of the bounding cysteine and phenylalanine, the CDR3 is 14 residues long. The sequence is cut down to CDR3 DNA, 42 bases in frame from base 1. From the germline V gene, CDR1 is MGHRA and CDR2 is YSYEKL. V and J are truncated by 0 bases and 2 bases respectively, leaving an intervening sequence of 6 bases.

In this chain, TRBV4-1 is recombined with TRBJ2-3, and the D gene may be TRBD1, 5 bases matching. Sequenced material: central memory CD4+ T cells from blood. This clonotype was obtained from a man aged 25-45 years with type 1 diabetes. The CDR3 region reads CASSQDRATDTQYF. Here is the DNA: TGCGCCAGCAGCCAAGACAGGGCCACAGATACGCAGTATTTT.